The 18 T cell receptor beta chains below all came from one sample that was sequenced in a study of CXCR3-negative and CXCR3-positive naive CD8 T cells. The TRB libraries of cDNA were built by UMI-labeled 5' RACE. Reanalyzing the 5' RACE reads, TCRdb keeps one entry per CDR3 protein, without DNA. This table lists around 50,000 distinct CDR3 sequences. Source material: naive CXCR3- CD8+ T cells from blood. Subset defined: CD45RO-CCR7+CD27+CD95- naive CD8+ T cells lacking CXCR3 (TNR3-). Source of these receptors: a human donor in good health. Some clones in this sample may be carry-over from other donors' samples.

By frequency, this clonotype is medium-sized. The V call is TRBV4-2, the J call TRBJ2-7; as DNA is missing, the TRBD1 call by TCRdb cannot be tested. Germline CDR1 LGHNA, CDR2 YNFKEQ. The CDR3 length is 15 residues. CDR3: CASSQEIGGGYEQYF.

The chain joins TRBV6-5 to TRBJ2-3; TCRdb's D gene call, TRBD2, goes unchecked for lack of DNA. CDR3 length: 14 amino acids. Germline CDR1 is MNHEY and CDR2 is SVGAGI. CDR3 region: CASSYSFSGYTQYF.

The rearrangement uses TRBV28 and TRBJ2-7; TCRdb outputs TRBD1, but without DNA this stays unchecked. This CDR3 has 16 amino acids. Germline CDR1 MDHEN, CDR2 SYDVKM. This CDR3 reads CASSPPGTGVRYEQYF.

The rearrangement uses TRBV10-3 and TRBJ2-3; TCRdb's D call of TRBD2 is untestable without DNA. Germline CDR1 is ENHRY and CDR2 is SYGVKD. This CDR3 has 14 amino acids. The CDR3 reads CAIGREVGTDTQYF.

The chain links TRBV6-2 or TRBV6-3 to TRBJ2-2; TCRdb designates TRBD2, a call that cannot be tested without DNA. Germline CDR1 and CDR2: MNHEY and SVGEGT. This CDR3 has 15 amino acids. The CDR3 sequence: CASSDLADNTGELFF.

The J gene is TRBJ2-1, the V gene TRBV6-5; checking the TCRdb D call of TRBD1 is not possible without DNA. Germline V gene lookup returns CDR1 MNHEY and CDR2 SVGAGI. This CDR3 spans 15 amino acids. The CDR3 loop reads CASRPGQSPYNEQFF.

This chain links TRBV29-1 with TRBJ2-5. This CDR3 has 12 amino acids. Germline assignment: CDR1 SQVTM and CDR2 ANQGSEA. CDR3 amino acids: CSVVHTQETQYF.

Frequency places this clonotype as medium-sized. The chain employs TRBV6-2 or TRBV6-3 and TRBJ1-1. The CDR3 has 19 amino acids. CDR1 and CDR2 from the germline V gene are MNHEY and SVGEGT. The CDR3 protein is CASSYSVKGNMEVNTEAFF.

V gene TRBV15 combines with J gene TRBJ1-3. The CDR3 is 15 amino acids. Germline values: CDR1 LNHNV, CDR2 YYDKDF (reference sequence). This CDR3 is CATSRDKGSGNTIYF.

V and J are TRBV14 and TRBJ2-1. The germline V gene has CDR1 SGHDN and CDR2 FVKESK. The CDR3 has 14 residues. The CDR3 sequence: CASSQEAWLDEQFF.

The chain employs TRBV28 and TRBJ2-7. Germline loops: CDR1 MDHEN, CDR2 SYDVKM. The CDR3 has 14 residues. The CDR3 sequence: CASSFLTTSHEQYF.

J is TRBJ2-3 and V is TRBV7-2; the TCRdb D gene call, TRBD2, has no DNA to confirm it. This CDR3 contains 20 residues. From germline, CDR1 is SGHTA and CDR2 FQGNSA. CDR3 sequence: CASSFQGGLAAVTSTDTQYF. The full variable domain, in which reference TRBV7-2 and TRBJ2-3 provide the parts outside the CDR3, is GAGVSQSPSNKVTEKGKDVELRCDPISGHTALYWYRQSLGQGLEFLIYFQGNSAPDKSGLPSDRFSAERTGGSVSTLTIQRTQQEDSAVYLCASSFQGGLAAVTSTDTQYFGPGTRLTVL.

The chain combines TRBV20-1 with TRBJ2-2; TCRdb designates TRBD2, a call that cannot be tested without DNA. Germline-derived CDR1 and CDR2 are DFQATT and SNEGSKA (reference sequence). The CDR3 spans 16 residues. CDR3 sequence: CSARDRGGRATGELFF.

This chain uses TRBV20-1 with TRBJ1-2. This CDR3 is 13 amino acids long. Germline-derived CDR1 and CDR2 are DFQATT and SNEGSKA (reference sequence). The CDR3: CSARGSFVDGYTF.

The chain joins TRBV24-1 to TRBJ2-1; TCRdb's D call of TRBD2 is untestable without DNA. Germline V CDR1 and CDR2: KGHDR, SFDVKD. The CDR3 covers 15 residues. The CDR3 loop is CATSDLGTTFREQFF.

The rearrangement joins TRBV4-1 to TRBJ2-1; TCRdb reports TRBD1, a call that lacks DNA to check it against. The CDR3 is made up of 16 amino acids. Per germline, CDR1 MGHRA and CDR2 YSYEKL. CDR3 region: CASSQDPGTGGNEQFF.

The chain recombines TRBV20-1 with TRBJ2-3; TCRdb's assignment of TRBD1 cannot be checked, as there is no DNA. Germline V gene lookup returns CDR1 DFQATT and CDR2 SNEGSKA (reference sequence). This CDR3 is 15 amino acids long. The CDR3 here is CSARGAYPLTDTQYF.

The chain recombines TRBV7-9 with TRBJ2-7; TCRdb's D call, TRBD1, is unchecked because there is no DNA. This CDR3 is built from 16 residues. Germline CDR1 is SEHNR and CDR2 is FQNEAQ (reference sequence). CDR3 amino acids: CASSPVVGQGSYEQYF.